The T cell receptor beta chain under discussion was sequenced for a study of shared clonotypes between healthy human individuals. Memory CD4+ cells were the fraction left after CD45RA+ naive selection. Turning to this clone: What it binds is not known.

The study, taken as a whole, reports: Researchers found naive subsets generally carried larger estimated richness than memory subsets.

The CDR3 sequence is 13 residues long. The V end was cut by 8 bases, the J end by 2 bases, with 12 bases between. CDR1 is MNHNS, CDR2 SASEGT, per germline. The assay was carried out at the deep level. The method was immunoSEQ multiplex PCR; TCRdb's version includes in-frame clones alone and lacks a portion of them. This sample has around 1 million clones, with around three quarters found just once. Sample: memory CD4+ T cells sorted from blood. Sample subset: CD45RA-negative fraction. This chain uses TRBV6-1 with TRBJ1-2; D remains unclear. The TCR comes from a man between 18 and 29 years old in good health. The CDR3 bases are TGTGCCAGCCCGCCGGGCCCGAACTATGGCTACACCTTC. Its translation is CASPPGPNYGYTF.